This T cell receptor beta chain is from a study of tumor and adjacent non-tumor tissue in lung cancer. At the level of the study: Stage I to III disease affected 9 to 10 men and 5 women aged 31 to 76.

The template was RNA from unsorted bulk tissue. Distant lung tissue was collected more than 3 cm away from the tumor edge. A modified ARM-PCR protocol with three rounds of nested PCR amplified TCRbeta. TCRdb re-called the multiplex PCR reads through MiXCR, storing one row per CDR3 protein. Counted here are fewer than 100,000 distinct CDR3 sequences, about four fifths occurring once; the ten biggest clones make up 51%. This clonotype has only a few counts. Its antigen remains unknown. This sequence may be a read error, since a much larger clone differs from it by one base. Study observations and caveats: Tumor repertoires had a smaller top 100 clone share than normal lung.

The CDR3 sequence is 11 residues long. The V end was cut by 6 bases, the J end by 12 bases, with 14 bases between. In germline, CDR1 is LGHNT, CDR2 FRNRAP. The chain has TRBV12-5 and TRBJ1-1; maybe TRBD1 (5 bases). This receptor was obtained from a man aged 55-75 years with non-small cell lung cancer. Sequencing was done on a sample of distant non-tumor lung tissue. The CDR3 loop reads CASGPQVGTFF. The CDR3 nucleotides read TGTGCTAGTGGCCCACAGGTAGGAACTTTCTTT.